The subject of this entry is one T cell receptor delta chain. TCRdb records a much larger clone's protein for this DNA, with a difference at residue 14 that likely arises from a read error; the protein given is the translation of the DNA. These data come from a study of gamma-delta chains in newborns, infants, children. Overall study: Microbial exposure reportedly drives polyclonal innate γδ T cell expansion after birth.

TCRdb processed the reads again with the CATT caller. The sample lists about 7,600 delta-chain clones; roughly 0.71% were seen once. Germline loops: CDR1 GEAIGNYY, CDR2 EKD. CDR3 length: 18 amino acids. The clonotype was recovered from a child who was a newborn, infant or young child, either healthy, febrile or measles-vaccinated (not recorded which). The chain carries TRDV2 and TRDJ3, with D perhaps matching TRDD3 (6 bases). The specimen sequenced was blood. The CDR3 DNA is TGTGCCTGTGACACCGTGGGGATCGTGTCCTGGGACACCCTACAGATGTTTTTC. This encodes CACDTVGIVSWDTLQMFF.